Sequencing of this TCR beta chain was carried out in a study of blood T cells in healthy people across ages. The overall study: The template switching approach captured approximately one barcoded beta molecule for every two T cells. General study results and limits: Long-lived donors exceeded aged donors in naive CD4+ cells and diversity. Observed TCR beta diversity per million T cells went down as age went up. This fall followed a roughly linear course with age.

This clonotype showed up just a few times. The antigen remains undetermined. With a J-beta primer mix and a sample-barcoded 5' primer, a second PCR ran roughly 7 to 11 cycles. TCRdb re-derived calls from the 5' RACE reads in MiXCR, one entry per CDR3 protein. The sample carries about 1.8 million distinct CDR3 sequences, about 50% recorded once. The source material was blood. The receptor was derived from a middle-aged woman in good health.

The CDR3, as DNA: TGTGCCAGCAGCTTAGGTGAGGGACTAGGAAACAATGAGCAGTTCTTC. As protein: CASSLGEGLGNNEQFF. The rearrangement uses TRBV7-6 and TRBJ2-1; the match to TRBD2 covers 8 bases. The CDR3 contains 16 residues. The junction had 7 bases not matched to a gene; V was cut back by 1 base and J by 5 bases. Germline CDR1 SGHVS, CDR2 FNYEAQ.